A single sample gave rise to the 25 T cell receptor beta chains below, sequenced in a study of post-analysis software for immune sequencing data. Study-level findings and limits: Four or five TRBV segments were more frequent in patients than controls; TRBV5-6, TRBV5-1 and TRBV20-1 belonged to this group.

Antigens of these TCRs are unknown. Tagging with unique molecular identifiers was a feature of the TCR beta cDNA libraries. TCRdb itself ran the PCR reads through MiXCR, one entry per CDR3 protein. The sample holds about half a million distinct CDR3 sequences; 34% are singletons and the top ten take around 6%. The sequenced sample was blood. These receptors were collected from a girl younger than 18 with multiple sclerosis.

The chain has TRBV5-1 and TRBJ2-5; no definite D call. The CDR3 contains 13 residues. The germline gives CDR1 SGHRS, CDR2 YFSETQ. The V end lost 0 bases, the J end lost 3 bases, and 6 bases lay between the germline ends. The CDR3 sequence is CASSLDRKETQYF. As DNA, the CDR3 is TGCGCCAGCAGCTTGGACAGAAAAGAGACCCAGTACTTC.

The V call is TRBV10-2, the J call TRBJ1-1; D is perhaps TRBD1 (5 bases). Deletions cut 4 bases from V and 6 bases from J, with 9 bases between. Germline V gives CDR1 WSHSY, CDR2 SAAADI. The CDR3 is 12 residues long. The CDR3 protein is CASSGQGPEAFF. The CDR3 DNA reads TGCGCCAGCAGTGGGCAGGGCCCTGAAGCTTTCTTT.

This sequence joins TRBV5-1 and TRBJ2-7; possible D gene TRBD1, 5 bases. CDR3 length: 14 residues. Germline V gene data show CDR1 as SGHRS and CDR2 as YFSETQ. Trimming removed 1 base from V and 4 bases from J, with 12 bases in between. The CDR3 region is CASSLLGRVYEQYF. The CDR3 DNA is TGCGCCAGCAGCTTGCTGGGCAGGGTATACGAGCAGTACTTC.

This clonotype was detected a few times. The chain has TRBV7-8 and TRBJ2-5; D gene ambiguous. The better agreement between TRBJ2-7 and the DNA end casts doubt on the J call. There are 13 residues in the CDR3. Germline lookup yields CDR1 SGHVS and CDR2 FQNEAQ. The CDR3 bases are TGTGCCAGCAGCTTATTTTCGACCTACGAGCAGTACTTC. It encodes CASSLFSTYEQYF.

This clonotype was observed a few times. The chain joins TRBV15 to TRBJ2-1; D is unclear. Trimming left V 4 bases short and J 6 bases short, with 19 bases between. Germline V gene data show CDR1 as LNHNV and CDR2 as YYDKDF (reference sequence). The CDR3 sequence is 16 residues long. CDR3 sequence reads: CATSTPARFKVNEQFF. CDR3 in DNA: TGTGCCACCAGCACCCCTGCAAGATTCAAGGTCAATGAGCAGTTCTTC.

This sequence joins TRBV29-1 and TRBJ2-3, with TRBD2 matching over 11 bases. V lost 7 bases, J lost 3 bases, and 9 bases stayed unmatched. The CDR3 totals 15 residues. Germline V gives CDR1 SQVTM, CDR2 ANQGSEA. CDR3 protein: CSGNLAGGLTDTQYF. The DNA of the CDR3 is TGCAGCGGGAATTTAGCGGGGGGGCTGACAGATACGCAGTATTTT.

The table lists this clonotype with many counts. V is TRBV10-3 and J is TRBJ2-5, with D hard to call. This CDR3 has 14 amino acids. With 0 bases removed from V and 2 bases from J, the gap between germline ends came to 7 bases. Germline V gene sequence: CDR1 ENHRY, CDR2 SYGVKD. The CDR3 is CAISESEVQETQYF. The CDR3, as DNA: TGTGCCATCAGTGAGTCGGAAGTACAAGAGACCCAGTACTTC.

This clonotype was seen only a few times. This chain joins TRBV7-9 and TRBJ1-1, with D perhaps TRBD1 (6 bases). V was trimmed by 7 bases and J by 1 base, leaving 10 bases between them. The CDR3 is 13 amino acids. Germline lookup yields CDR1 SEHNR and CDR2 FQNEAQ (reference sequence). CDR3 in DNA: TGTGCCAGCACCTCACAGGGGAACACTGAAGCTTTCTTT. As protein: CASTSQGNTEAFF.

This clonotype was counted only a few times. DNA for the CDR3: TGTGCCAGCAGTCCTTATAGACAGGGGGATCAGCCCCAGCATTTT. The encoded protein is CASSPYRQGDQPQHF. The V and J genes are TRBV3-1 and TRBJ1-5; 9 bases agree with TRBD1. Losses at the gene ends were 6 bases for V and 5 bases for J; bases not matched to a gene: 8. From germline, CDR1 is LGHDT and CDR2 YNNKEL (reference sequence). The CDR3 runs to 15 residues. The full variable domain, with the rest looked up from reference TRBV3-1 and TRBJ1-5, is DTAVSQTPKYLVTQMGNDKSIKCEQNLGHDTMYWYKQDSKKFLKIMFSYNNKELIINETVPNRFSPKSPDKAHLNLHINSLELGDSAVYFCASSPYRQGDQPQHFGDGTRLSIL.

This clonotype was seen a handful of times. V and J are TRBV20-1 and TRBJ2-5; 7 nucleotides match TRBD2. Germline CDR1 reads DFQATT; CDR2 reads SNEGSKA (reference sequence). J lost 4 bases, V lost 1 base, and 6 bases had no gene match. The CDR3 runs 14 residues. CDR3 protein: CSARVPGGLETQYF. CDR3 DNA sequence: TGCAGTGCTAGAGTCCCGGGGGGACTAGAGACCCAGTACTTC.

This chain joins TRBV7-3 and TRBJ2-4; possibly TRBD1 for D (5 bases). Germline V gene sequence: CDR1 SGHTA, CDR2 FQGTGA. V lost 1 base, J lost 5 bases, and 12 bases lay in between. This CDR3 spans 15 amino acids. For the CDR3, the DNA is TGTGCCAGCAGCTTAAATCAGGGCTGGGAAAACATTCAGTACTTC. This sequence encodes CASSLNQGWENIQYF. Filled out from reference TRBV7-3 and TRBJ2-4, the complete variable domain reads GAGVSQTPSNKVTEKGKYVELRCDPISGHTALYWYRQSLGQGPEFLIYFQGTGAADDSGLPNDRFFAVRPEGSVSTLKIQRTERGDSAVYLCASSLNQGWENIQYFGAGTRLSVL.

This chain connects TRBV19 to TRBJ1-1; D possibly corresponds to TRBD1 (5 bases). V was clipped by 1 base and J by 4 bases, with 7 bases between them. The CDR3 extends over 13 amino acids. CDR1 and CDR2 from the germline V gene are LNHDA and SQIVND (reference sequence). This CDR3 reads CASSIAGGTEAFF. The CDR3 DNA reads TGTGCCAGTAGTATAGCTGGGGGCACTGAAGCTTTCTTT. Using reference TRBV19 and TRBJ1-1 for the parts outside the CDR3, the full variable domain is DGGITQSPKYLFRKEGQNVTLSCEQNLNHDAMYWYRQDPGQGLRLIYYSQIVNDFQKGDIAEGYSVSREKKESFPLTVTSAQKNPTAFYLCASSIAGGTEAFFGQGTRLTVV.

V is TRBV3-1 and J is TRBJ1-2; 8 bases line up with TRBD1. The junction had 5 bases not matched to a gene; V was cut back by 1 base and J by 4 bases. CDR1 is LGHDT and CDR2 is YNNKEL in the germline V gene (reference sequence). This CDR3 has 15 amino acids. CDR3: CASSQGGQGAYGYTF. CDR3 DNA sequence: TGTGCCAGCAGCCAAGGAGGCCAGGGGGCCTATGGCTACACCTTC.

This clonotype appeared a few times. The V and J genes are TRBV18 and TRBJ2-5, with D perhaps TRBD2 (5 bases). Germline V gives CDR1 KGHSH, CDR2 LQKENI. The CDR3 runs to 14 residues. The germline V and J ends were trimmed by 3 bases and 5 bases, with 13 bases remaining between them. The DNA for the CDR3 is TGTGCCAGCTCACCCAGATCAACGGGGGAGACCCAGTACTTC. Protein: CASSPRSTGETQYF.

The CDR3 here is CASRLIPQGGAGVTQYF. As DNA, the CDR3 is TGTGCCAGCAGATTAATCCCACAAGGGGGCGCGGGGGTTACGCAGTATTTT. The chain has TRBV11-3 and TRBJ2-3; D may be TRBD1 or TRBD2 (7 bases each). The CDR3 runs to 17 residues. Germline V gives CDR1 SGHNT, CDR2 YENEEA. V shed 6 bases and J shed 8 bases, with 27 bases lying between them.

Here the CDR3 DNA reads TGTGCCAGCAGTTCGGGACTGACCGAGGAACTGTTTTTT. This encodes CASSSGLTEELFF. The rearrangement joins TRBV6-6 to TRBJ1-4; TRBD1 might be the D (5 bases). CDR1 is MNHNY and CDR2 is SVGAGI in the germline V gene (reference sequence). V shed 4 bases and J shed 12 bases, with 15 bases lying between them. CDR3 length equals 13 residues.

The rearrangement joins TRBV7-2 to TRBJ2-1; the D gene is possibly TRBD2 (6 bases). The CDR3 is 15 amino acids. With 5 bases removed from V and 0 bases from J, the gap between germline ends came to 11 bases. CDR1 SGHTA and CDR2 FQGNSA come from the germline V gene. This CDR3 reads CASSLGGDSYNEQFF. In DNA form, the CDR3 reads TGTGCCAGCAGCCTGGGCGGGGACTCCTACAATGAGCAGTTCTTC. Filled out from reference TRBV7-2 and TRBJ2-1, the complete variable domain reads GAGVSQSPSNKVTEKGKDVELRCDPISGHTALYWYRQSLGQGLEFLIYFQGNSAPDKSGLPSDRFSAERTGGSVSTLTIQRTQQEDSAVYLCASSLGGDSYNEQFFGPGTRLTVL.

This clonotype has only a few counts. The J gene is TRBJ1-5, the V gene TRBV20-1, with 7 bases that match TRBD1. CDR3 length equals 14 residues. V trimming: 6 bases; J trimming: 5 bases; junction bases outside the gene matches: 10. CDR1 and CDR2 (germline): DFQATT, SNEGSKA (reference sequence). The CDR3 nucleotides are TGCAGTGCCCATGACAGGGCGCGGGATCAGCCCCAGCATTTT. It translates to CSAHDRARDQPQHF.

This clonotype was counted between two and nine times. The gene calls are TRBV4-1 and TRBJ2-6; 10 bases are shared with TRBD1. From germline, CDR1 is MGHRA and CDR2 YSYEKL. The CDR3 loop spans 18 amino acids. J gave up 4 bases and V 0 bases, and 6 bases lay outside the gene matches. As DNA, the CDR3 is TGCGCCAGCAGCCAAGATCCCGGACAGGGGGACGGGGCCAACGTCCTGACTTTC. It is translated as CASSQDPGQGDGANVLTF.

In its sample, this clonotype was seen a few times. The V gene is TRBV20-1, the J gene TRBJ2-3; TRBD2 matches at 13 bases. The CDR3 is made up of 16 amino acids. The trim removed 6 bases at V and 3 bases at J, leaving 9 bases unmatched. Germline loops: CDR1 DFQATT, CDR2 SNEGSKA (reference sequence). The CDR3 sequence: CSAEGLAGVATDTQYF. The CDR3 DNA reads as TGCAGTGCCGAAGGACTAGCGGGGGTGGCGACAGATACGCAGTATTTT.

This clonotype occurred once. This chain joins TRBV5-1 and TRBJ1-2, with 8 bases matching TRBD1. Germline CDR1 is SGHRS and CDR2 is YFSETQ. This CDR3 is 15 amino acids long. V lost 6 bases and J lost 5; bases outside the gene matches: 12. CDR3 sequence reads: CASIKLGTGTYGYTF. The DNA of the CDR3 is TGCGCCAGCATCAAACTCGGGACAGGAACATATGGCTACACCTTC.

J is TRBJ1-5 and V is TRBV20-1; possible D gene TRBD1, 5 bases. The CDR3 runs 13 residues. The germline gives CDR1 DFQATT, CDR2 SNEGSKA (reference sequence). Trimming pared 3 bases from V and 1 base from J, leaving 7 bases between. The CDR3 protein is CSASWGSNQPQHF. Here the CDR3 DNA reads TGCAGTGCTAGTTGGGGGAGCAATCAGCCCCAGCATTTT.

This clonotype was counted a few times. The rearrangement joins TRBV9 to TRBJ2-7, with D perhaps matching TRBD1 (5 bases). The germline gives CDR1 SGDLS, CDR2 YYNGEE. Trimming pared 4 bases from V and 4 bases from J, leaving 18 bases between. The CDR3 covers 15 residues. CDR3 sequence reads: CASSPTSWGAYEQYF. The DNA for the CDR3 is TGTGCCAGCAGCCCGACATCTTGGGGCGCGTACGAGCAGTACTTC. Looking up the rest from reference TRBV9 and TRBJ2-7 gives the full variable domain: DSGVTQTPKHLITATGQRVTLRCSPRSGDLSVYWYQQSLDQGLQFLIQYYNGEERAKGNILERFSAQQFPDLHSELNLSSLELGDSALYFCASSPTSWGAYEQYFGPGTRLTVT.

The CDR3 loop is CAITRDIFNTEAFF. The CDR3 DNA reads as TGTGCCATCACCCGGGACATCTTCAACACTGAAGCTTTCTTT. J is TRBJ1-1 and V is TRBV10-3, with D possibly TRBD1 on 6 matching bases. V was shortened by 7 bases and J by 2 bases, with 14 bases between the two germline ends. Germline CDR1 ENHRY, CDR2 SYGVKD. The CDR3 loop spans 14 amino acids.

Only a few counts were recorded for this clonotype. The V call is TRBV7-6, the J call TRBJ2-7, with TRBD1 matching over 8 bases. Germline V gene data show CDR1 as SGHVS and CDR2 as FNYEAQ. The CDR3 consists of 15 residues. The junction had 8 bases not matched to a gene; V was cut back by 1 base and J by 6 bases. CDR3 sequence: CASSLGTGIVFEQYF. As DNA, the CDR3 is TGTGCCAGCAGCTTAGGGACAGGGATTGTTTTCGAGCAGTACTTC. The full variable domain, its missing parts supplied by reference TRBV7-6 and TRBJ2-7, is GAGVSQSPRYKVTKRGQDVALRCDPISGHVSLYWYRQALGQGPEFLTYFNYEAQQDKSGLPNDRFSAERPEGSISTLTIQRTEQRDSAMYRCASSLGTGIVFEQYFGPGTRLTVT.